This T cell receptor beta chain was recorded in a study of regulatory T cells in long-lasting Graves disease. Notes on the study in general: Persistent Graves' patients showed a TCR diversity that was lower than that of newly diagnosed ones.

Arm-PCR with iRepertoire HTBI primers amplified the CDR3 regions for these TCR beta libraries. Each CDR3 protein gets one entry after TCRdb re-called the multiplex PCR reads with MiXCR. The sample consists of around 460,000 distinct CDR3 sequences, under 25% of them appearing once. There are a few counts of this clonotype. Its antigen is still unknown. This CDR3 is built from 15 residues. Germline V gene lookup returns CDR1 LGHNA and CDR2 YSLEER. Trimming took off 0 bases at V and 7 bases at J, with 12 bases between the two ends. As to time point: persistent/refractory GD, antithyroid drugs over 5 years with positive TRAb. There was RNA extracted from PBMCs, and the TCR library was made from it. Xi'an, China, was home to the endocrinology department that provided patients.

Sequenced material: peripheral blood mononuclear cells (PBMCs), taken when the disease was refractory, from a patient treated with antithyroid drugs. The chain links TRBV4-3 to TRBJ1-4; TRBD1 might be the D (6 bases). This TCR derives from a female donor with Graves disease. The CDR3 nucleotides are TGCGCCAGCAGCCAAGATCAGGGGAGGAGTGAAAAACTGTTTTTT. Its translation: CASSQDQGRSEKLFF.